This TCR beta chain was found in a study of blood T cell repertoires in COVID-19. As for the study in general: Spain, Italy and the United States supplied samples that represented acute and convalescent COVID-19. PBMCs, B-cell-depleted T cells, or T cells provided the cDNA or gDNA that made up the material.

The authors' processing: Reference gene primer amplification in the assay estimated nucleated cell counts. Produced via immunoSEQ multiplex PCR; TCRdb's table is partial and in-frame only. The DNA was the basis for D and trimming; V, J and clone size are from that table. The repertoire consists of 60,000 to 90,000 clones, with roughly 81% occurring once and the leading ten covering 11%. V shed 6 bases and J shed 2 bases, with 11 bases lying between them. This CDR3 is 14 amino acids long. From germline, CDR1 is MNHNY and CDR2 SVGAGI (reference sequence). This TCR derives from a man in his sixties with COVID-19, enrolled during active disease. V is TRBV6-6 and J is TRBJ1-5, with D hard to call. Material for sequencing was peripheral blood. The CDR3 nucleotides read TGTGCCAGCAGGGTTGGAGAGGGCAATCAGCCCCAGCATTTT. Amino acid sequence: CASRVGEGNQPQHF.